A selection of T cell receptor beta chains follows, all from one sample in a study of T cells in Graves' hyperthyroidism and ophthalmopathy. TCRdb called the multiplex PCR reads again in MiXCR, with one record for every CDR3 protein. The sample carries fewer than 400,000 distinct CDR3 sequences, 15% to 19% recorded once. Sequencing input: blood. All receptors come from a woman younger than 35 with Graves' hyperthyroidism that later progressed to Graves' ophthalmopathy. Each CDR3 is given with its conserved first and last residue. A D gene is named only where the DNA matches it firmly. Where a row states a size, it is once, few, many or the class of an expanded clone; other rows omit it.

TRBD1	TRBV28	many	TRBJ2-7	CASRTAGTGIYEQYF	TGTGCCAGCAGAACCGCCGGGACAGGGATCTACGAGCAGTACTTC
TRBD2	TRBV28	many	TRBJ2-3	CASSLSSGRSDTQYF	TGTGCCAGCAGTTTGTCTAGCGGGAGGTCAGATACGCAGTATTTT
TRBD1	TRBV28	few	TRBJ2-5	CASSNQGAETQYF	TGTGCCAGCAGCAACCAGGGGGCAGAGACCCAGTACTTC
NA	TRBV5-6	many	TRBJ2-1	CASSLVGSSYNEQFF	TGTGCCAGCAGCTTGGTCGGGAGTTCCTACAATGAGCAGTTCTTC
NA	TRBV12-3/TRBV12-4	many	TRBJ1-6	CASSLGLWGSPLHF	TGTGCCAGCAGTTTGGGTCTATGGGGTTCACCCCTCCACTTT
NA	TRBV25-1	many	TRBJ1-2	CASSDQRRSNYGYTF	TGTGCCAGCAGTGACCAGCGACGTTCTAACTATGGCTACACCTTC
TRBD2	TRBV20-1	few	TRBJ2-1	CSASSPLTSLAGGKSSYNEQFF	TGCAGTGCTAGCAGTCCCCTCACGTCCCTAGCGGGAGGGAAGAGCTCCTACAATGAGCAGTTCTTC
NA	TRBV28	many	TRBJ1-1	CASSFSGNTEAFF	TGTGCCAGCAGTTTTAGCGGGAACACTGAAGCTTTCTTT
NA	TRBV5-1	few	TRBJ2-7	CASSLGTDFYEQYF	TGCGCCAGCAGCTTGGGTACTGATTTCTACGAGCAGTACTTC
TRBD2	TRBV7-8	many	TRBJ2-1	CASSLSGSVHNEQFF	TGTGCCAGCAGCCTTAGCGGGAGCGTCCACAATGAGCAGTTCTTC
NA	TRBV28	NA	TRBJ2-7	CASRKQRYEQYF	TGTGCCAGCAGGAAACAGCGATACGAGCAGTACTTC
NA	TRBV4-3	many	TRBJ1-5	CASSQDRSVQPQHF	TGCGCCAGCAGCCAAGATAGGAGTGTTCAGCCCCAGCATTTT
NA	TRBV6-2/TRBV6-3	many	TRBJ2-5	CASSPWAEETQYF	TGTGCCAGCAGCCCTTGGGCAGAAGAGACCCAGTACTTC
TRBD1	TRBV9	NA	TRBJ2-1	CASSKDRGPFPGNEQFF	TGTGCCAGCAGCAAAGACAGGGGGCCCTTCCCGGGGAATGAGCAGTTCTTC
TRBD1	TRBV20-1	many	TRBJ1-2	CSARVPGQGIYGYTF	TGCAGTGCTAGGGTCCCGGGACAGGGGATCTATGGCTACACCTTC
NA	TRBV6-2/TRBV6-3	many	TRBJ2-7	CASSYGHSYEQYF	TGTGCCAGCAGTTACGGGCATTCCTACGAGCAGTACTTC
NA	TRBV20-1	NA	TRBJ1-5	CSAKLGGQPQHF	TGCAGTGCGAAACTTGGGGGGCAGCCCCAGCATTTT